The next 8 T cell receptor beta chains were all read from a single sample in a study of shared clonotypes between healthy human individuals. Assay: immunoSEQ multiplex PCR; the TCRdb copy retains only in-frame clones and omits some. The table includes under 300,000 clones, about 65% detected once. Specimen: memory CD4+ T cells sorted from blood. Subset here: CD45RA-negative fraction. These receptors were obtained from a man aged 30-40 years in good health.

This clone was found a few times. The CDR3 nucleotides are TGTGCCAGCAGAGCCACAGGGGGCTCTGGAAACACCATATATTTT. This encodes CASRATGGSGNTIYF. V and J are TRBV6-1 and TRBJ1-3, with 8 bases identical to TRBD1. V gave up 6 bases and J gave up 0 bases; unmatched junction bases: 4. The CDR3 runs 15 residues. Germline V gene data show CDR1 as MNHNS and CDR2 as SASEGT.

This clone was counted only a few times. The chain recombines TRBV6-1 with TRBJ2-7; D gene uncertain. The CDR3 length is 15 residues. CDR1 and CDR2 from the germline V gene are MNHNS and SASEGT. V was clipped by 6 bases and J by 3 bases, with 18 bases between them. The CDR3 reads CASRFHERNFYEQYF. CDR3 bases: TGTGCCAGCAGGTTTCATGAACGAAACTTCTACGAGCAGTACTTC.

This sequence joins TRBV25-1 and TRBJ2-7; 7 bases agree with TRBD1. V shed 5 bases, J shed 0 bases, and the junction held 10 bases outside the gene matches. This CDR3 has 16 amino acids. From germline, CDR1 is MGHDK and CDR2 SYGVNS. CDR3 in amino acids: CASSPRDRVVSYEQYF. The CDR3 coding sequence is TGTGCCAGCAGTCCCCGGGACAGAGTCGTCTCCTACGAGCAGTACTTC.

The chain has TRBV27 and TRBJ2-2; D could derive from TRBD1 or TRBD2 (5 bases each). Trimming shortened V by 5 bases and J by 5 bases, and 12 bases separated the two germline ends. The CDR3 is 14 residues long. In germline, CDR1 is MNHEY, CDR2 SMNVEV (reference sequence). CDR3 DNA: TGTGCCAGCAGTCAGCGGACAAATACCGGGGAGCTGTTTTTT. This codes for CASSQRTNTGELFF.

This clone was seen a handful of times. The chain recombines TRBV19 with TRBJ2-6; TRBD1 matches at 7 bases. The CDR3 is made up of 15 amino acids. V shed 7 bases and J 2 bases; nucleotides not matched to a gene: 5. Germline CDR1 LNHDA, CDR2 SQIVND (reference sequence). DNA of the CDR3: TGTGCCAGTAACAAGGGACAGCCTGGGGCCAACGTCCTGACTTTC. It yields the protein CASNKGQPGANVLTF.

The chain uses TRBV7-6 and TRBJ2-1, with TRBD1 identical over 8 bases. From germline, CDR1 is SGHVS and CDR2 FNYEAQ. Trimming at V came to 5 bases and at J to 1 base, leaving 4 bases not matched to a gene. The CDR3 sequence is 15 residues long. DNA of the CDR3: TGTGCCAGCAGCCCAACAGGGGGGTCCTACAATGAGCAGTTCTTC. Amino acids: CASSPTGGSYNEQFF.

The DNA of the CDR3 is TGCGCCAGCAGCTGGAGTACTGGGACTGGAGGGTTCTACGAGCAGTACTTC. Amino acid sequence: CASSWSTGTGGFYEQYF. The chain recombines TRBV5-1 with TRBJ2-7; a possible D gene is TRBD2 (6 bases). This CDR3 contains 17 residues. V dropped 3 bases and J dropped 3 bases, with 22 bases sitting between them. Germline CDR1 and CDR2: SGHRS and YFSETQ.

V and J are TRBV19 and TRBJ2-2, with D perhaps matching TRBD1 (5 bases). Germline V gene lookup returns CDR1 LNHDA and CDR2 SQIVND (reference sequence). With 5 bases removed from V and 6 bases from J, the gap between germline ends came to 7 bases. This CDR3 region has 12 residues. CDR3 loop: CASSPGSGELFF. DNA of the CDR3: TGTGCCAGTAGTCCAGGGTCCGGGGAGCTGTTTTTT.